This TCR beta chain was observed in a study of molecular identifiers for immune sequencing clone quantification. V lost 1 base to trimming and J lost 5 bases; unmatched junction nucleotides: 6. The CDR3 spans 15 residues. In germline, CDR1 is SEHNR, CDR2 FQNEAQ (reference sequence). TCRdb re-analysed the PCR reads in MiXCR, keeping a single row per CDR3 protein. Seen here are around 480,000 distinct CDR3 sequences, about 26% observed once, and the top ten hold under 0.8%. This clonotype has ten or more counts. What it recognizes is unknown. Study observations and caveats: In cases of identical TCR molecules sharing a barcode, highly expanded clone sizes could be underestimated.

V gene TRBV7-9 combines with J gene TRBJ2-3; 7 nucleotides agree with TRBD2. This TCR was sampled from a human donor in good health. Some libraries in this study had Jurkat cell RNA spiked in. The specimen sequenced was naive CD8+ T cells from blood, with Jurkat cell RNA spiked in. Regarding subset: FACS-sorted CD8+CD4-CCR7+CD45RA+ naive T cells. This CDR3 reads CASSLGAGAEDTQYF. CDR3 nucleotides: TGTGCCAGCAGCTTAGGTGCGGGAGCGGAAGATACGCAGTATTTT.